The 17 T cell receptor beta chains below come from one sample, sequenced in a study of blood T cell repertoires in COVID-19. Only in-frame clones appear in the TCRdb table, and some are missing; sequencing was by immunoSEQ multiplex PCR. The sample carries approximately 240,000 clones, 87% recorded once. Sequencing input: PBMCs or T cells enriched from blood (not recorded which). The origin of the receptors is a young woman with acute COVID-19.

CDR3 region: CASSAGQGLNTEAFF. Here the CDR3 DNA reads TGTGCCAGCAGCGCGGGACAGGGGTTGAACACTGAAGCTTTCTTT. V gene TRBV7-9 combines with J gene TRBJ1-1; 10 positions agree with TRBD1. The CDR3 sequence is 15 residues long. V trimming: 5 bases; J trimming: 0 bases; junction bases outside the gene matches: 3. Germline V gives CDR1 SEHNR, CDR2 FQNEAQ (reference sequence).

The CDR3 region has the DNA TGTGCCAGCAGCTTGGTAAACTCCGGGACTGGCAATGAGCAGTTCTTC. Protein: CASSLVNSGTGNEQFF. This chain joins TRBV5-4 and TRBJ2-1; D is possibly TRBD2 (6 bases). This CDR3 is built from 16 residues. V was shortened by 0 bases and J by 6 bases, with 16 bases between the two germline ends. CDR1 and CDR2 (germline): SGHNT, YYREEE (reference sequence).

This sequence joins TRBV7-3 and TRBJ2-1; weak D call: TRBD1 (6 bases). The CDR3 is 15 amino acids. Looked up from germline, CDR1 is SGHTA and CDR2 is FQGTGA. Trimming shortened V by 6 bases and J by 6 bases, and 18 bases separated the two germline ends. As DNA, the CDR3 is TGTGCCAGCAGTCTATCCAGGGGAAGCCCCAATGAGCAGTTCTTC. Its protein is CASSLSRGSPNEQFF.

The gene calls are TRBV6-2 or TRBV6-3 and TRBJ1-5, with D maybe TRBD1 (6 bases). The CDR3 is made up of 13 amino acids. Germline V lookup: CDR1 MNHEY, CDR2 SVGEGT. The V gene lost 4 bases and the J gene lost 7 bases, with 11 bases spanning the gap. CDR3 in amino acids: CASSLRGGQPQHF. CDR3 sequence (DNA): TGTGCCAGCAGTTTAAGGGGGGGACAGCCCCAGCATTTT.

The chain uses TRBV4-1 and TRBJ2-3, with 8 bases aligning to TRBD2. With V trimmed by 3 bases and J by 6 bases, 8 bases remained unmatched. CDR1 and CDR2 from the germline V gene are MGHRA and YSYEKL. There are 15 residues in the CDR3. The CDR3 nucleotides read TGCGCCAGCAGCCACGTGGCTAGCGGGCAGGATACGCAGTATTTT. This encodes CASSHVASGQDTQYF.

This clone has just a few counts. The chain is built from TRBV5-1 and TRBJ2-1; 7 bases are a match to TRBD2. V was pared by 7 bases and J by 0 bases, with 7 bases of the junction left unmatched. Germline assignment: CDR1 SGHRS and CDR2 YFSETQ. The CDR3 is 15 residues long. The CDR3 loop reads CASSLLADSYNEQFF. Written as DNA, the CDR3 is TGCGCCAGCTCTCTGCTAGCGGACTCCTACAATGAGCAGTTCTTC.

Many counts were recorded for this clone. The chain employs TRBV7-9 and TRBJ2-1; D gene unclear. The germline V and J ends were trimmed by 3 bases and 8 bases, with 11 bases remaining between them. CDR1 is SEHNR, CDR2 FQNEAQ, per germline (reference sequence). This CDR3 has 13 amino acids. The CDR3 sequence is CASSFDAQDEQFF. CDR3 DNA: TGTGCCAGCAGCTTCGACGCTCAGGATGAGCAGTTCTTC.

The V call is TRBV15, the J call TRBJ1-5, with 12 positions matching TRBD1. The germline V gene encodes CDR1 LNHNV and CDR2 YYDKDF (reference sequence). Trimming cost V 2 bases and J 3 bases; bases outside gene matches: 8. This CDR3 is built from 18 residues. In nucleotides, the CDR3 is TGTGCCACCAGCAGACCCCCGGGACAGGGGGCAAACAATCAGCCCCAGCATTTT. Translated, it gives CATSRPPGQGANNQPQHF.

The rearrangement links TRBV9 to TRBJ1-2; D remains unclear. With 4 bases removed from V and 4 bases from J, the gap between germline ends came to 8 bases. CDR1 is SGDLS, CDR2 YYNGEE, per germline. The CDR3 loop spans 12 amino acids. The CDR3: CASSIEPYGYTF. In nucleotides, the CDR3 is TGTGCCAGCAGCATTGAGCCCTATGGCTACACCTTC.

The chain has TRBV29-1 and TRBJ2-4, with 10 bases that match TRBD1. The CDR3 extends over 13 amino acids. Unmatched junction bases numbered 5, after V lost 6 bases and J lost 6 bases. In germline, CDR1 is SQVTM, CDR2 ANQGSEA. The CDR3 DNA reads TGCAGCGTAAGGAGACAGGGGGCAAACATTCAGTACTTC. Its protein is CSVRRQGANIQYF.

The V and J genes are TRBV27 and TRBJ2-3; possibly TRBD2 for D (7 bases). The CDR3 has 16 amino acids. Germline V gene data show CDR1 as MNHEY and CDR2 as SMNVEV (reference sequence). V lost 4 bases and J 3 bases, leaving 17 bases between the germline ends. CDR3 amino acids: CASSSWLGGLTDTQYF. Written as DNA, the CDR3 is TGTGCCAGCAGTTCGTGGCTCGGGGGGCTAACAGATACGCAGTATTTT.

The gene calls are TRBV28 and TRBJ2-5; D might be TRBD2 (5 bases). The V gene's germline CDR1 is MDHEN and CDR2 SYDVKM. The CDR3 covers 16 residues. The germline V and J ends were trimmed by 7 bases and 4 bases, with 22 bases remaining between them. The CDR3 region is CASNPTAGGRIETQYF. DNA for the CDR3: TGTGCCAGCAACCCCACGGCGGGCGGAAGGATAGAGACCCAGTACTTC.

This clone was recorded a few times. V is TRBV27 and J is TRBJ1-5; D is possibly TRBD1 (5 bases). From germline, CDR1 is MNHEY and CDR2 SMNVEV (reference sequence). CDR3 size: 16 residues. The V end lost 2 bases, the J end lost 6 bases, and 17 bases lay between the germline ends. CDR3 coding DNA: TGTGCCAGCAGTTTAGCGAGCGGGGCCTCTAGTCAGCCCCAGCATTTT. It yields the protein CASSLASGASSQPQHF.

The count of this clone is one. The chain has TRBV28 and TRBJ2-7; 7 bases align to TRBD1. The CDR3 covers 15 residues. The ends lost 5 bases at V and 4 bases at J; junction bases unmatched: 11. CDR1 and CDR2 (germline): MDHEN, SYDVKM. CDR3 in DNA: TGTGCCAGCAGTCCTTACGAGCGACAGGGTTACGAGCAGTACTTC. Amino acid sequence: CASSPYERQGYEQYF.

The V gene is TRBV5-1, the J gene TRBJ1-4; 7 bases align to TRBD1. CDR3 length: 14 residues. Germline V CDR1 and CDR2: SGHRS, YFSETQ. V lost 4 bases to trimming and J lost 2 bases; unmatched junction nucleotides: 2. CDR3 region: CASSTTGTNEKLFF. CDR3 bases: TGCGCCAGCAGCACGACAGGGACTAATGAAAAACTGTTTTTT.

This sequence joins TRBV28 and TRBJ2-7, with a weak D call TRBD1 (5 bases). CDR1 is MDHEN and CDR2 is SYDVKM in the germline V gene. The V and J ends lost 6 bases and 5 bases respectively, with 11 bases between them. CDR3 size: 12 residues. The CDR3 nucleotides are TGTGCCAGCAGGACGCAAGGGGACGAGCAGTACTTC. Translating it yields CASRTQGDEQYF.

The chain recombines TRBV28 with TRBJ2-4; D perhaps matches TRBD1 (7 bases). Trimming stripped 4 bases from V and 4 bases from J, with 8 bases between. This CDR3 contains 13 residues. Germline V gene sequence: CDR1 MDHEN, CDR2 SYDVKM. CDR3 in DNA: TGTGCCAGCAGTTCAGGGGGGAAAAACATTCAGTACTTC. Encoded protein: CASSSGGKNIQYF.